The clone carrying this T cell receptor beta chain appeared a few times. The antigen is not known. The data are from a study of OX40 agonist ivuxolimab in advanced cancers. The wider study: Dose-escalation patients' cancers were hepatocellular carcinoma, melanoma, renal cell or head and neck cancer. A male proportion of 82.7% was recorded, with mean age 60 years and range 23 to 79. Findings and limits, study-wide: The investigators did not determine what antigen specificity the expanded peripheral T cells had. Doses of 0.1 to 3.0 mg/kg were accompanied by clonal expansion of CD4+ and CD8+ blood T cells by week 6.

Only in-frame clones appear in the TCRdb table, and some are missing; sequencing was by immunoSEQ multiplex PCR. The data show some 100,000 clones, with 84% seen just once and 1% to 1.3% held by the top ten. The CDR3 loop spans 14 amino acids. V was cut by 2 bases and J by 6 bases, with 12 bases left in between. CDR1 and CDR2 (germline): SNHLY, FYNNEI. This clonotype was obtained from an adult with an advanced solid tumor such as melanoma, head and neck, liver or kidney cancer. Material: CD4+ or CD8+ T cells sorted from blood, obtained in a trial of the OX40 agonist ivuxolimab. The rearrangement links TRBV2 to TRBJ2-3, with D possibly TRBD2 on 6 matching bases. CDR3 amino acids: CASSESTSRDTQYF. Written as DNA, the CDR3 is TGTGCCAGCAGTGAAAGTACTAGCCGGGATACGCAGTATTTT.